This passage covers 7 T cell receptor beta chains from one sample sequenced in a study of CD8 T cells in ankylosing spondylitis. Findings and limits, study-wide: A motif of eight or nine highly homologous TCR beta variants was seen as apparently characteristic of ankylosing spondylitis blood.

Their cognate antigens are unknown. MiXCR, run by TCRdb on the 5' RACE reads, gives a single entry per CDR3 protein. The sample holds about 400,000 distinct CDR3 sequences, around 20% seen once. The sample was blood, either unsorted or a sorted T cell fraction (not recorded which). Receptors originate from a male donor with ankylosing spondylitis.

This rearrangement joins TRBV18 to TRBJ2-2, with 10 bases fitting TRBD1. The CDR3 covers 15 residues. V was pared by 3 bases and J by 3 bases, with 1 base of the junction left unmatched. CDR1 and CDR2 from the germline V gene are KGHSH and LQKENI. In DNA form, the CDR3 reads TGTGCCAGCTCACCGGGACAGGGGCACACCGGGGAGCTGTTTTTT. This codes for CASSPGQGHTGELFF.

CDR3 residues: CSASAGANQPQHF. DNA of the CDR3: TGCAGTGCTAGTGCAGGGGCTAATCAGCCCCAGCATTTT. This chain uses TRBV20-1 with TRBJ1-5; perhaps TRBD1 as D (6 bases). CDR3 length: 13 amino acids. V lost 3 bases and J lost 4, with 10 bases in between. Germline loops: CDR1 DFQATT, CDR2 SNEGSKA (reference sequence).

This clonotype occurred a few times. The V call is TRBV6-1, the J call TRBJ2-3, with D hard to call. The CDR3 runs to 13 residues. Trimming removed 3 bases from V and 6 bases from J, with 10 bases in between. Germline CDR1 MNHNS, CDR2 SASEGT. CDR3 DNA sequence: TGTGCCAGCAGTGAGAGTTTACCCGATACGCAGTATTTT. It specifies CASSESLPDTQYF.

The sample holds a few counts of this clonotype. The CDR3 DNA sequence: TGTGCCAGCAGCCTGCACCAGGGGGACACTGAAGCTTTCTTT. Translation: CASSLHQGDTEAFF. This chain uses TRBV3-1 with TRBJ1-1; 7 bases agree with TRBD1. The germline V gene has CDR1 LGHDT and CDR2 YNNKEL (reference sequence). Trimming at V came to 4 bases and at J to 3 bases, leaving 5 bases not matched to a gene. The CDR3 is 14 amino acids.

The rearrangement uses TRBV15 and TRBJ1-4; 9 bases are a match to TRBD1. Germline-derived CDR1 and CDR2 are LNHNV and YYDKDF (reference sequence). Unmatched junction bases numbered 4, after V lost 2 bases and J lost 6 bases. The CDR3 runs to 15 residues. The CDR3 reads CATSRNRGRDEKLFF. The CDR3 nucleotides are TGTGCCACCAGCAGAAACAGGGGGCGTGATGAAAAACTGTTTTTT.

This clonotype occurred many times. The chain employs TRBV5-1 and TRBJ2-5; TRBD1 matches 7 bases. Trimming at V came to 1 base and at J to 1 base, leaving 4 bases not matched to a gene. CDR1 and CDR2 (germline): SGHRS, YFSETQ. There are 15 residues in the CDR3. The CDR3, as DNA: TGCGCCAGCAGCTTGTCGGGGACAGTCCAAGAGACCCAGTACTTC. It translates to CASSLSGTVQETQYF. Full variable domain (rest looked up from reference TRBV5-1 and TRBJ2-5): KAGVTQTPRYLIKTRGQQVTLSCSPISGHRSVSWYQQTPGQGLQFLFEYFSETQRNKGNFPGRFSGRQFSNSRSEMNVSTLELGDSALYLCASSLSGTVQETQYFGPGTRLLVL.

This clonotype was seen many times. The chain recombines TRBV18 with TRBJ2-7, with no clear D. CDR1 and CDR2 from the germline V gene are KGHSH and LQKENI. Trimming pared 1 base from V and 0 bases from J, leaving 4 bases between. The CDR3 has 13 amino acids. CDR3 sequence (DNA): TGTGCCAGCTCACCACAGCCCTCCTACGAGCAGTACTTC. Encoded protein: CASSPQPSYEQYF.